The 32 T cell receptor beta chains in this list originate from one sample, sequenced in a study of cytomegalovirus exposure and HLA in healthy donors. 13 Jbeta primers and 60 Vbeta primers were used for the PCR. Profiling relied on immunoSEQ multiplex PCR, and the TCRdb table lists in-frame clones only, not all of them. The listing records more than 95,000 clones. Input material: PBMCs. Every receptor here comes from a man aged 18 to 35 in good health and CMV-seronegative.

This chain uses TRBV5-4 with TRBJ1-1, with a tentative D call TRBD1 (5 bases). The ends were cut back, 0 bases at V and 4 bases at J, with 10 bases in the middle. Germline lookup yields CDR1 SGHNT and CDR2 YYREEE (reference sequence). The CDR3 totals 14 residues. CDR3 protein: CASSLVGGGTEAFF. CDR3 coding DNA: TGTGCCAGCAGCTTGGTGGGGGGGGGCACTGAAGCTTTCTTT.

This chain joins TRBV5-1 and TRBJ2-1, with TRBD1 as a possible D gene (5 bases). Trimming took 2 bases from V and 3 from J, leaving 6 bases between them. The CDR3 consists of 13 residues. The germline CDR1 and CDR2 sequences are SGHRS and YFSETQ. The CDR3, as DNA: TGCGCCAGCAGCTTAACAGGCTACAATGAGCAGTTCTTC. Amino acid sequence: CASSLTGYNEQFF.

The CDR3 protein is CASSLGNRDFTGELFF. The CDR3 DNA sequence: TGCGCCAGCAGCTTGGGGAACAGGGATTTCACCGGGGAGCTGTTTTTT. The rearrangement joins TRBV5-1 to TRBJ2-2; possible D gene TRBD1, 6 bases. Per the germline V gene, CDR1 is SGHRS and CDR2 is YFSETQ. The CDR3 consists of 16 residues. V was cut by 0 bases and J by 4 bases, with 13 bases left in between.

J is TRBJ2-7 and V is TRBV5-1; 13 nucleotides align to TRBD2. This CDR3 has 17 residues. The germline V gene encodes CDR1 SGHRS and CDR2 YFSETQ. Trimming removed 2 bases from V and 1 base from J; junction bases left unmatched: 6. CDR3 region: CASSLGTSGIRSYEQYF. CDR3 bases: TGCGCCAGCAGCTTAGGGACTAGCGGGATTAGATCCTACGAGCAGTACTTC.

The J gene is TRBJ2-1, the V gene TRBV30, with 10 positions matching TRBD1. Germline-derived CDR1 and CDR2 are GTSNPN and SVGIG (reference sequence). The CDR3 runs to 18 residues. V shed 5 bases and J 0 bases; nucleotides not matched to a gene: 13. The CDR3 reads CAWGTGQGRVSSYNEQFF. CDR3 in DNA: TGTGCCTGGGGTACGGGACAGGGGAGGGTCAGCTCCTACAATGAGCAGTTCTTC.

The chain combines TRBV11-2 with TRBJ1-5; a weak D match, TRBD1 (5 bases). This CDR3 has 16 amino acids. Trimming stripped 4 bases from V and 3 bases from J, with 16 bases between. Germline CDR1 SGHAT, CDR2 FQNNGV. As DNA, the CDR3 is TGTGCCAGCAGCTCGACAACGGGGGGACCCAATCAGCCCCAGCATTTT. This codes for CASSSTTGGPNQPQHF.

The chain couples TRBV19 to TRBJ2-2; 8 bases fit TRBD1. This CDR3 contains 13 residues. The J segment lost 5 bases and the V segment lost 10 bases, leaving 6 bases of the junction unmatched. From germline, CDR1 is LNHDA and CDR2 SQIVND (reference sequence). CDR3 protein: CAIRDRWTGELFF. CDR3 nucleotides: TGTGCCATCCGGGACAGGTGGACCGGGGAGCTGTTTTTT.

The V and J genes are TRBV27 and TRBJ2-5; 14 bases fit TRBD2. This CDR3 contains 15 residues. V dropped 7 bases and J dropped 5; count of bases not matched to a gene: 6. CDR1 and CDR2 from the germline V gene are MNHEY and SMNVEV (reference sequence). The CDR3 coding sequence is TGTGCCAGCATGGGACTAGCGGGAGTTTCGGAGACCCAGTACTTC. Its protein product is CASMGLAGVSETQYF.

The rearrangement joins TRBV10-3 to TRBJ1-2; D is possibly TRBD1 (6 bases). Germline V gene sequence: CDR1 ENHRY, CDR2 SYGVKD. The CDR3 is made up of 14 amino acids. The ends were cut back, 6 bases at V and 0 bases at J, with 11 bases in the middle. The CDR3 loop reads CAISPWTANYGYTF. DNA for the CDR3: TGTGCCATCAGCCCCTGGACAGCTAACTATGGCTACACCTTC.

The chain couples TRBV7-9 to TRBJ1-1; D gene unclear. The germline CDR1 and CDR2 sequences are SEHNR and FQNEAQ (reference sequence). The CDR3 covers 14 residues. Trimming cost V 8 bases and J 11 bases, with 24 bases left between them. DNA for the CDR3: TGTGCCAGCTTGAAAGATTTTGGGTTATCGGGGGCTTTCTTT. Its translation is CASLKDFGLSGAFF.

This chain connects TRBV7-9 to TRBJ2-5; no clear D. The J call may be incorrect, as the DNA end agrees better with TRBJ2-7. The CDR3 runs 13 residues. Germline V gene sequence: CDR1 SEHNR, CDR2 FQNEAQ (reference sequence). CDR3 in DNA: TGTGCCAGCAGCTTAGAGGTCCACTACGAGCAGTACTTC. This gives the protein CASSLEVHYEQYF.

In the case of this clone: Its ends do not fully match the called genes, so a read error is possible. The rearrangement joins TRBV7-7 to TRBJ2-3; TRBD2 aligns across 11 bases. Germline-derived CDR1 and CDR2 are SSHAT and FNYEAQ (reference sequence). CDR3 size: 16 residues. DNA of the CDR3: TGTGCTAGCAGCTTTGGGATAGCGGGGGGGCTGGATACGCAGTATTTT. Its protein product is CASSFGIAGGLDTQYF.

The rearrangement links TRBV4-2 to TRBJ1-2; D perhaps matches TRBD1 (5 bases). The CDR3 consists of 16 residues. V lost 0 bases, J lost 4 bases, and 15 bases lay in between. Germline CDR1 is LGHNA and CDR2 is YNFKEQ. The CDR3 protein is CASSQDDSRASYGYTF. In DNA, the CDR3 is TGTGCCAGCAGCCAAGATGATAGCAGGGCGAGCTATGGCTACACCTTC.

CDR3 residues: CAWRIAGGPAEQYF. CDR3 DNA sequence: TGTGCCTGGAGGATAGCGGGGGGGCCGGCCGAGCAGTACTTC. The chain joins TRBV30 to TRBJ2-7, with 11 bases that match TRBD2. Germline CDR1 is GTSNPN and CDR2 is SVGIG (reference sequence). CDR3 length: 14 residues. Trimming cost V 3 bases and J 6 bases; bases outside gene matches: 7.

The DNA for the CDR3 is TGTGCCAGCAGCGTAGACAGGGTCGGCTACACCTTC. It is translated as CASSVDRVGYTF. The chain uses TRBV2 and TRBJ1-2; 7 positions agree with TRBD1. Germline V gene data show CDR1 as SNHLY and CDR2 as FYNNEI. V trimming: 6 bases; J trimming: 8 bases; junction bases outside the gene matches: 6. This CDR3 spans 12 amino acids.

This rearrangement joins TRBV18 to TRBJ2-5, with TRBD2 matching over 9 bases. J gave up 1 base and V 3 bases, and 9 bases lay outside the gene matches. CDR1 is KGHSH and CDR2 is LQKENI in the germline V gene. CDR3 length: 17 amino acids. This CDR3 reads CASSPVLAGLSQETQYF. As DNA, the CDR3 is TGTGCCAGCTCACCGGTCCTAGCGGGACTAAGCCAAGAGACCCAGTACTTC.

The chain is built from TRBV5-4 and TRBJ2-7, with no clear D. Germline values: CDR1 SGHNT, CDR2 YYREEE (reference sequence). CDR3 size: 15 residues. Trimming took off 0 bases at V and 5 bases at J, with 15 bases between the two ends. The CDR3 coding sequence is TGTGCCAGCAGCTTGGCGTTCCGCGTTCCGGACGAGCAGTACTTC. The encoded protein is CASSLAFRVPDEQYF. Together with reference TRBV5-4 and TRBJ2-7, the CDR3 gives the full variable domain: ETGVTQSPTHLIKTRGQQVTLRCSSQSGHNTVSWYQQALGQGPQFIFQYYREEENGRGNFPPRFSGLQFPNYSSELNVNALELDDSALYLCASSLAFRVPDEQYFGPGTRLTVT.

V is TRBV11-1 and J is TRBJ1-2; weak D call: TRBD1 (5 bases). Germline CDR1 reads SGHAT; CDR2 reads FQDESV (reference sequence). The CDR3 extends over 15 amino acids. Trimming took 5 bases from V and 4 from J, leaving 17 bases between them. The CDR3 region is CASSPDWGGIYGYTF. The DNA for the CDR3 is TGTGCCAGCAGCCCTGACTGGGGGGGTATCTATGGCTACACCTTC.

This chain links TRBV5-6 with TRBJ2-1; 10 bases are a match to TRBD1. CDR1 and CDR2 (germline): SGHDT, YYEEEE. CDR3 length equals 15 residues. Losses at the gene ends were 4 bases for V and 5 bases for J; bases not matched to a gene: 6. This CDR3 is CASSLTGGKNNEQFF. CDR3 bases: TGTGCCAGCAGCCTGACAGGGGGCAAAAACAATGAGCAGTTCTTC. Drawing the rest from reference TRBV5-6 and TRBJ2-1, the complete variable domain is DAGVTQSPTHLIKTRGQQVTLRCSPKSGHDTVSWYQQALGQGPQFIFQYYEEEERQRGNFPDRFSGHQFPNYSSELNVNALLLGDSALYLCASSLTGGKNNEQFFGPGTRLTVL.

V usage is TRBV29-1 and J usage is TRBJ2-1; 10 bases map to TRBD2. Per germline, CDR1 SQVTM and CDR2 ANQGSEA. The CDR3 loop spans 17 amino acids. The CDR3 sequence: CTEPRGLAQSPVYEQFF. The DNA of the CDR3 is TGCACCGAGCCGAGGGGACTAGCGCAGTCTCCCGTCTATGAGCAGTTCTTC.

J is TRBJ2-2 and V is TRBV30; 8 bases map to TRBD1. The J segment lost 6 bases and the V segment lost 1 base, leaving 7 bases of the junction unmatched. CDR1 and CDR2 (germline): GTSNPN, SVGIG (reference sequence). The CDR3 has 15 amino acids. As DNA, the CDR3 is TGTGCCTGGAGTGAGAGACAGGGGAAGGCCGGGGAGCTGTTTTTT. As protein: CAWSERQGKAGELFF.

The rearrangement links TRBV19 to TRBJ2-7, with D possibly being TRBD2 (5 bases). V shed 6 bases and J shed 0 bases, with 12 bases lying between them. The CDR3 runs 14 residues. Per the germline V gene, CDR1 is LNHDA and CDR2 is SQIVND (reference sequence). CDR3 residues: CASRTMGSSYEQYF. DNA of the CDR3: TGTGCCAGTAGGACTATGGGGAGCTCCTACGAGCAGTACTTC.

This sequence joins TRBV28 and TRBJ1-1, with 11 bases identical to TRBD1. V gave up 5 bases and J gave up 2 bases; unmatched junction bases: 13. In germline, CDR1 is MDHEN, CDR2 SYDVKM. There are 18 residues in the CDR3. CDR3 sequence (DNA): TGTGCCAGCAGTCGTCCGGGGACAGGGGGTAGCTCAAACACTGAAGCTTTCTTT. Amino acids: CASSRPGTGGSSNTEAFF. Together with reference TRBV28 and TRBJ1-1, the CDR3 gives the full variable domain: DVKVTQSSRYLVKRTGEKVFLECVQDMDHENMFWYRQDPGLGLRLIYFSYDVKMKEKGDIPEGYSVSREKKERFSLILESASTNQTSMYLCASSRPGTGGSSNTEAFFGQGTRLTVV.

The chain carries TRBV7-2 and TRBJ2-3, with 9 bases aligning to TRBD2. CDR1 is SGHTA and CDR2 is FQGNSA in the germline V gene. The CDR3 totals 13 residues. J was trimmed by 9 bases and V by 7 bases; bases with no gene match: 8. The CDR3 loop is CASTRSGGWTQYF. The CDR3 DNA reads TGTGCCAGCACTCGAAGCGGGGGGTGGACGCAGTATTTT.

The chain joins TRBV7-9 to TRBJ2-7, with D perhaps matching TRBD1 (5 bases). The germline V and J ends were trimmed by 1 base and 7 bases, with 11 bases remaining between them. This CDR3 is 13 amino acids long. The germline CDR1 and CDR2 sequences are SEHNR and FQNEAQ (reference sequence). The CDR3 loop reads CASSLGSRQEQYF. The CDR3 nucleotides read TGTGCCAGCAGCTTAGGCTCCCGACAGGAGCAGTACTTC.

About this clone itself: It is unclear where the CDR3 begins or ends on the DNA, so no DNA is shown, and the CDR3 is as TCRdb lists it. V is TRBV9 and J is TRBJ2-5; TRBD1, the D gene given by the table, was not confirmed from the DNA. Per the germline V gene, CDR1 is SGDLS and CDR2 is YYNGEE. The CDR3 is 17 amino acids in total, end residues counted. CDR3 loop: CASSVRARGAIQETQYF.

The chain carries TRBV5-1 and TRBJ1-3; 8 bases match TRBD1. This CDR3 is built from 14 residues. After removal of 4 bases from V and 4 bases from J, the junction contained 4 bases not matched to a gene. Germline V gene lookup returns CDR1 SGHRS and CDR2 YFSETQ. The CDR3 DNA is TGCGCCAGCAGCACGACAGGGGAGGGAAACACCATATATTTT. Translation gives CASSTTGEGNTIYF.

The chain links TRBV29-1 to TRBJ1-2; D gene unclear. The CDR3 totals 12 residues. Germline CDR1 and CDR2: SQVTM and ANQGSEA. Trimming took 8 bases from V and 4 from J, leaving 14 bases between them. CDR3 protein: CSFNDGLYGYTF. The CDR3 DNA reads TGCAGCTTCAACGACGGACTCTATGGCTACACCTTC.

V gene TRBV7-3 combines with J gene TRBJ2-2, with a possible D match to TRBD1 (5 bases). CDR3 length: 14 residues. The V gene's germline CDR1 is SGHTA and CDR2 FQGTGA. Trimming cost V 5 bases and J 6 bases, with 13 bases left between them. CDR3 sequence reads: CASSRFQGSGELFF. The CDR3 DNA is TGTGCCAGCAGCCGATTTCAGGGATCCGGGGAGCTGTTTTTT.

The chain links TRBV15 to TRBJ2-1; 14 nucleotides match TRBD2. Per the germline V gene, CDR1 is LNHNV and CDR2 is YYDKDF (reference sequence). The CDR3 has 16 residues. The V gene end was trimmed by 2 bases and the J gene end by 9 bases; junction bases not matched to a gene: 6. Here the CDR3 reads CATSRRIGTSGSEQFF. The DNA for the CDR3 is TGTGCCACCAGCAGACGAATCGGGACTAGCGGGAGTGAGCAGTTCTTC.

The chain has TRBV10-3 and TRBJ1-2, with TRBD1 identical over 10 bases. This CDR3 comprises 18 residues. V gave up 4 bases and J gave up 5 bases; unmatched junction bases: 16. Germline values: CDR1 ENHRY, CDR2 SYGVKD. CDR3 DNA sequence: TGTGCCATCAGTGTTAAAGGGACTCGGGACAGGGGCGATTATGGCTACACCTTC. Translating gives CAISVKGTRDRGDYGYTF.

The chain combines TRBV29-1 with TRBJ2-7, with D perhaps TRBD2 (6 bases). Germline V lookup: CDR1 SQVTM, CDR2 ANQGSEA. V was cut by 4 bases and J by 3 bases, with 16 bases left in between. This CDR3 has 14 amino acids. The CDR3 is CSVGRGTAGYEQYF. As DNA, the CDR3 is TGCAGCGTTGGGCGGGGCACGGCGGGCTACGAGCAGTACTTC.